The sequence of this T cell receptor (beta chain) was determined in a study of blood T cell repertoires in COVID-19. For the study at large: Acute-phase and convalescent COVID-19 samples originated in the United States, Italy and Spain. Sources were T cells, B-cell-depleted T cells, or PBMCs; the material itself was cDNA or gDNA.

Under the authors' procedure: Estimated nucleated cell counts came from reference gene primer amplification. The method was immunoSEQ multiplex PCR; TCRdb's version includes in-frame clones alone and lacks a portion of them. V and J calls and clone size follow that table, whereas D and trimming were derived from the DNA. In the table there are about 260,000 clones, more than 85% of which are singletons. The CDR3 covers 14 residues. With 5 bases clipped from V and 8 bases from J, the junction kept 6 bases outside the gene matches. Per the germline V gene, CDR1 is LNHNV and CDR2 is YYDKDF (reference sequence). Enrollment of patients from Seattle took place during active infection, with longitudinal follow-up.

V gene TRBV15 combines with J gene TRBJ2-1; 10 bases line up with TRBD2. Input material: peripheral blood. The receptor's source is a young adult with COVID-19, enrolled during active disease. In DNA, the CDR3 is TGTGCCACCAGCTCCAGCGGGAGGGCCTATGAGCAGTTCTTC. It encodes CATSSSGRAYEQFF.